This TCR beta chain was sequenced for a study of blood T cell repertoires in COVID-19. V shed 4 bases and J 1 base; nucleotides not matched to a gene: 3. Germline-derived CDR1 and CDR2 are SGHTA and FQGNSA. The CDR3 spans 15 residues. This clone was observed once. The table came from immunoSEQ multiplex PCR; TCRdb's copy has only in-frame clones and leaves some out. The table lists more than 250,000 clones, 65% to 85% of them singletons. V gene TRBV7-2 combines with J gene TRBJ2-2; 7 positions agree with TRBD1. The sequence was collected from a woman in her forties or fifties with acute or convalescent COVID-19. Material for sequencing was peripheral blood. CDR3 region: CASSSRTGNTGELFF. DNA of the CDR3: TGTGCCAGCAGCTCCAGGACAGGGAACACCGGGGAGCTGTTTTTT.